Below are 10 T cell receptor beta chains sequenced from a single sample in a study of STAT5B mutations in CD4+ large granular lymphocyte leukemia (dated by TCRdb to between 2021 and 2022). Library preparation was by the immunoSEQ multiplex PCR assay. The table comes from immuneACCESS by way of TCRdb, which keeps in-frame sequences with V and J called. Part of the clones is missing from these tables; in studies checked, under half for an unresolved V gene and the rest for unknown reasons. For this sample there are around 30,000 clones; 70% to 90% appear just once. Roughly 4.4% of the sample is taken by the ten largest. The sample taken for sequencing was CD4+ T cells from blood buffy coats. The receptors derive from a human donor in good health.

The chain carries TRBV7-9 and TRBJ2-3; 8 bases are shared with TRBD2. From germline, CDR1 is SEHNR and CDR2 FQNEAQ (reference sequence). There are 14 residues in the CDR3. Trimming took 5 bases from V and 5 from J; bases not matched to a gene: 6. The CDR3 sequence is CASSAGRVGDTQYF. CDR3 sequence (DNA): TGTGCCAGCAGCGCCGGGAGGGTTGGAGATACGCAGTATTTT.

The CDR3 nucleotides read TGTGCCAGCTCACCAAGAGTACCTGGACAGGGGACCTACGAGCAGTACTTC. As protein: CASSPRVPGQGTYEQYF. This chain links TRBV18 with TRBJ2-7; 9 bases align to TRBD1. The junction had 10 bases not matched to a gene; V was cut back by 2 bases and J by 2 bases. The CDR3 runs 17 residues. Per the germline V gene, CDR1 is KGHSH and CDR2 is LQKENI.

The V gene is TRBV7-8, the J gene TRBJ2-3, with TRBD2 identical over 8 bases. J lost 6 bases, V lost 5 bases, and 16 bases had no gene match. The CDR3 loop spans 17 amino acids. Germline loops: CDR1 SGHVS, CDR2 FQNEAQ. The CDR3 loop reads CASSLSRVGGVRDTQYF. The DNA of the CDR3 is TGTGCCAGCAGCCTATCTCGAGTCGGGGGGGTCCGGGATACGCAGTATTTT.

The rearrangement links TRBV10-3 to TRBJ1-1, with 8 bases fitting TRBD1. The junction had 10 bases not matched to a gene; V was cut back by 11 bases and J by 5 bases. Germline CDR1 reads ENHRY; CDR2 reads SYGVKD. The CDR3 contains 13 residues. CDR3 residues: CASGRQGATEAFF. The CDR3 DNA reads TGTGCCTCCGGTAGGCAGGGGGCAACTGAAGCTTTCTTT.

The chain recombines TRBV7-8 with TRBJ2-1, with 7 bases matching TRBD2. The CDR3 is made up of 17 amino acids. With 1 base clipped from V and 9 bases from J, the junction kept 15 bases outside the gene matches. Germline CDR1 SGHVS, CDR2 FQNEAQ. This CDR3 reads CASSLVEGSGGSGEQFF. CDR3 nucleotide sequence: TGTGCCAGCAGCTTAGTTGAGGGGTCCGGCGGGAGCGGTGAGCAGTTCTTC. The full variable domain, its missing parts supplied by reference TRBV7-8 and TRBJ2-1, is GAGVSQSPRYKVAKRGQDVALRCDPISGHVSLFWYQQALGQGPEFLTYFQNEAQLDKSGLPSDRFFAERPEGSVSTLKIQRTQQEDSAVYLCASSLVEGSGGSGEQFFGPGTRLTVL.

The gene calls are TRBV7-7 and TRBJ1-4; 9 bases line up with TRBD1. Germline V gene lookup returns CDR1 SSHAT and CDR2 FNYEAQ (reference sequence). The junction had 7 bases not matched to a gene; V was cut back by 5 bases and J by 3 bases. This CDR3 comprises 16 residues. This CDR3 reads CASSPGQGRPNEKLFF. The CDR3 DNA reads TGTGCCAGCAGCCCCGGACAGGGGAGGCCTAATGAAAAACTGTTTTTT. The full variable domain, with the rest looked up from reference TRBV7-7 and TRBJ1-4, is GAGVSQSPRYKVTKRGQDVTLRCDPISSHATLYWYQQALGQGPEFLTYFNYEAQPDKSGLPSDRFSAERPEGSISTLTIQRTEQRDSAMYRCASSPGQGRPNEKLFFGSGTQLSVL.

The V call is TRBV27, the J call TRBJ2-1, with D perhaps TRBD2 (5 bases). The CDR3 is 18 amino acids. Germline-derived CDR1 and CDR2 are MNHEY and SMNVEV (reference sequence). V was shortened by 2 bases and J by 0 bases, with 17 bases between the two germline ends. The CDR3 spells CASSLGPDYLSSYNEQFF. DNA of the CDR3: TGTGCCAGCAGTTTAGGCCCAGACTACCTAAGCTCCTACAATGAGCAGTTCTTC.

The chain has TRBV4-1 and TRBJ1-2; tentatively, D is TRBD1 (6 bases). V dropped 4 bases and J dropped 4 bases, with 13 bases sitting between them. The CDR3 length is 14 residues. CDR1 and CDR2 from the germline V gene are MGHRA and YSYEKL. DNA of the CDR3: TGCGCCAGCAGCCCCACGACAGGCCTCTATGGCTACACCTTC. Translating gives CASSPTTGLYGYTF.

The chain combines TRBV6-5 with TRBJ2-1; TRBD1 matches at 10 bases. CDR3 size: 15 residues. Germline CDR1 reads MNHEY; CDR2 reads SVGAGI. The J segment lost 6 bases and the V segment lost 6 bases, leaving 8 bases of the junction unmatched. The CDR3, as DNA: TGTGCCAGCAGACAAGACAGGGGGCTGGGCAATGAGCAGTTCTTC. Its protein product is CASRQDRGLGNEQFF.

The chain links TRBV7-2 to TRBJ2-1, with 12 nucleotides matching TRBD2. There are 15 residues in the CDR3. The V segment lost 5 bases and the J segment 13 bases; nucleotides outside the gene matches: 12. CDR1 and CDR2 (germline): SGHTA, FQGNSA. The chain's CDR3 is CASSLDQGLAGFQFF. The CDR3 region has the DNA TGTGCCAGCAGCCTAGACCAGGGACTAGCGGGCTTCCAGTTCTTC.